One and the same sample provided the 10 T cell receptor beta chains below, sequenced in a study of shared clonotypes between healthy human individuals. Some clones are missing from TCRdb's copy, which holds only in-frame ones; the method was immunoSEQ multiplex PCR. The data contain around 1.9 million clones, 93% of them singletons. Positively selected for CCR7, the CD45RO-negative cells used as naive CD8 cells excluded terminally differentiated effector memory CD45RA+ cells. Sample: naive CD8+ T cells from PBMCs. The receptors here all came from a man aged 18-30 years in good health. Some clones in this sample may be carry-over from other donors' samples.

The V gene is TRBV25-1, the J gene TRBJ2-7; D gene uncertain. V lost 5 bases, J lost 6 bases, and 11 bases lay in between. CDR1 and CDR2 (germline): MGHDK, SYGVNS. CDR3 length: 12 amino acids. CDR3 DNA sequence: TGTGCCAGCAGTATTGGTGGGGTCGAGCAGTACTTC. Its protein product is CASSIGGVEQYF.

This chain connects TRBV30 to TRBJ1-1; D uncertain. With 1 base removed from V and 5 bases from J, the gap between germline ends came to 11 bases. Germline CDR1 GTSNPN, CDR2 SVGIG (reference sequence). This CDR3 spans 13 amino acids. The CDR3 DNA sequence: TGTGCCTGGAGTGCTGACGGACGAACTGAAGCTTTCTTT. Translated, it gives CAWSADGRTEAFF.

This rearrangement joins TRBV25-1 to TRBJ1-2; tentative D call: TRBD1 (5 bases). V dropped 1 base and J dropped 0 bases, with 9 bases sitting between them. The CDR3 consists of 15 residues. Per germline, CDR1 MGHDK and CDR2 SYGVNS. CDR3 in amino acids: CASSESGLANYGYTF. The CDR3 DNA is TGTGCCAGCAGTGAATCAGGGTTAGCTAACTATGGCTACACCTTC.

The chain couples TRBV7-9 to TRBJ2-7; D is undetermined. The V end lost 4 bases, the J end lost 5 bases, and 24 bases lay between the germline ends. Per germline, CDR1 SEHNR and CDR2 FQNEAQ (reference sequence). The CDR3 runs to 17 residues. CDR3 protein: CASSSPPHTVLWDEQYF. The DNA for the CDR3 is TGTGCCAGCAGCTCCCCCCCCCACACAGTCCTTTGGGACGAGCAGTACTTC.

This chain joins TRBV7-9 and TRBJ2-5; possible D gene TRBD1, 6 bases. The germline gives CDR1 SEHNR, CDR2 FQNEAQ (reference sequence). Trimming pared 4 bases from V and 5 bases from J, leaving 17 bases between. This CDR3 spans 15 amino acids. CDR3 protein: CASSSPTGTSETQYF. CDR3 DNA sequence: TGTGCCAGCAGCTCCCCTACAGGGACGAGCGAGACCCAGTACTTC.

The chain couples TRBV4-1 to TRBJ1-5, with D unresolved. Germline assignment: CDR1 MGHRA and CDR2 YSYEKL. The CDR3 length is 14 residues. V lost 0 bases and J lost 3, with 6 bases in between. CDR3 nucleotides: TGCGCCAGCAGCCAAGATCGTTTCAATCAGCCCCAGCATTTT. Amino acids: CASSQDRFNQPQHF.

Comment on this clone: The same CDR3 can be traced to other DNA sequences in this sample. The chain couples TRBV27 to TRBJ2-7; 8 bases map to TRBD1. The V gene end was trimmed by 4 bases and the J gene end by 3 bases; junction bases not matched to a gene: 5. Germline V gives CDR1 MNHEY, CDR2 SMNVEV (reference sequence). The CDR3 has 14 residues. The CDR3 loop reads CASSSRDRYYEQYF. The DNA for the CDR3 is TGTGCCAGCAGTTCCCGGGACAGGTACTACGAGCAGTACTTC.

The J gene is TRBJ2-7, the V gene TRBV7-9; 8 nucleotides line up with TRBD1. J gave up 4 bases and V 5 bases, and 10 bases lay outside the gene matches. This CDR3 contains 15 residues. CDR1 is SEHNR and CDR2 is FQNEAQ in the germline V gene (reference sequence). CDR3 sequence (DNA): TGTGCCAGCAGCACCCTTCGGGACAGGATGTACGAGCAGTACTTC. This sequence encodes CASSTLRDRMYEQYF. Filled out from reference TRBV7-9 and TRBJ2-7, the complete variable domain reads DTGVSQNPRHKITKRGQNVTFRCDPISEHNRLYWYRQTLGQGPEFLTYFQNEAQLEKSRLLSDRFSAERPKGSFSTLEIQRTEQGDSAMYLCASSTLRDRMYEQYFGPGTRLTVT.

The chain recombines TRBV4-3 with TRBJ2-1; the match to TRBD2 covers 7 bases. The CDR3 covers 18 residues. Germline-derived CDR1 and CDR2 are LGHNA and YSLEER. The ends lost 2 bases at V and 2 bases at J; junction bases unmatched: 12. The CDR3 DNA follows: TGCGCCAGCAGCCAAAAGAGTGGGCTAGCGGATACCTACAATGAGCAGTTCTTC. It encodes CASSQKSGLADTYNEQFF.

This rearrangement joins TRBV5-5 to TRBJ2-7; D may correspond to TRBD1 or TRBD2 (6 bases each). CDR1 and CDR2 (germline): SGHKS, YYEKEE (reference sequence). The germline V and J ends were trimmed by 5 bases and 2 bases, with 11 bases remaining between them. The CDR3 is 13 residues long. CDR3 nucleotide sequence: TGTGCCAGCAGTGGGGGGCGAACCTACGAGCAGTACTTC. Its protein is CASSGGRTYEQYF.